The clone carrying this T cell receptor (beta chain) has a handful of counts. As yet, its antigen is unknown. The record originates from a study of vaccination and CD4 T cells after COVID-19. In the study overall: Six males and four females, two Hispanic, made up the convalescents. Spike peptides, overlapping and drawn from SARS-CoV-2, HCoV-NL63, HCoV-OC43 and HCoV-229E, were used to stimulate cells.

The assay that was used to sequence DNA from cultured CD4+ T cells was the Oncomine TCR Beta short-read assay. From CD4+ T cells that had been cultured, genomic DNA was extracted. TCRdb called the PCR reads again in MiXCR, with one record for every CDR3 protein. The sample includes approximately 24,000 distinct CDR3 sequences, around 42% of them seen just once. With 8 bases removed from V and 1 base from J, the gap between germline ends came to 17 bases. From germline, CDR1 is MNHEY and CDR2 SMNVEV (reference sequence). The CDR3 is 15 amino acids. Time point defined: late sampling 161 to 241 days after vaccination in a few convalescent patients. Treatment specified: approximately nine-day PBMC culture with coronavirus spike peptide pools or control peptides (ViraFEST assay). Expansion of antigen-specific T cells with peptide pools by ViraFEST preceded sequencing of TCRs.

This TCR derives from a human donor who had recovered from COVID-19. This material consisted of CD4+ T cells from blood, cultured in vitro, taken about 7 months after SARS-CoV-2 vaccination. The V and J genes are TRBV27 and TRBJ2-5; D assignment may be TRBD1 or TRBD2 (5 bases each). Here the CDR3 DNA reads TGTGCCAGCGCAACCGGGACGGCCTTCCAAGAGACCCAGTACTTC. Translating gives CASATGTAFQETQYF.